The clone carrying this T cell receptor (beta chain) came up once. What it recognizes is unknown. This record belongs to a study of OX40 agonist ivuxolimab in advanced cancers. As for the study in general: Aged about 20 to 80 with a mean of approximately 60 years, they were around 79% male. Study conclusions and caveats: The CD4+ and CD8+ T cells in the blood had expanded clonally by week 6 at 0.1 to 3.0 mg/kg.

Generated by immunoSEQ multiplex PCR, the TCRdb table keeps only in-frame clones and is missing some. The table lists about 50,000 clones, about four fifths of them singletons. Blood specimens came from baseline, cycle 4 day 1, and cycle 7 day 1. Source: CD4+ or CD8+ T cells sorted from blood, taken in a trial of the OX40 agonist ivuxolimab. This clonotype was sampled from an adult with an advanced solid tumor such as melanoma, head and neck, liver or kidney cancer.

The chain's CDR3 is CASSSVGVSGYGYTF. As DNA, the CDR3 is TGCGCCAGCAGCTCGGTAGGGGTTTCGGGTTATGGCTACACCTTC. This chain connects TRBV5-1 to TRBJ1-2, with D perhaps TRBD1 (5 bases). The CDR3 has 15 residues. Germline values: CDR1 SGHRS, CDR2 YFSETQ. V lost 3 bases and J 5 bases, leaving 17 bases between the germline ends.